The rows below give T cell receptor beta chains drawn from one sample of a study of blood T cell repertoires in COVID-19. The method was immunoSEQ multiplex PCR; TCRdb's version includes in-frame clones alone and lacks a portion of them. Altogether 350,000 or so clones are present, 87% being singletons, with the ten largest covering over 0.8%. The material sequenced was PBMCs or T cells enriched from blood (not recorded which). These receptors came from a woman in her 30s who had recovered from COVID-19. The CDR3 runs from the conserved cysteine through the conserved F or W. A D gene is named only where the DNA matches it firmly. Clone size, where shown, is once, few, many, or a class for clones that have expanded.

j_call: TRBJ2-7
d_call: -
v_call: TRBV2
clone_size: few
cdr3_aa: CASSESFEQYF
cdr3_nt: TGTGCCAGCAGTGAGAGTTTCGAGCAGTACTTC

j_call: TRBJ2-3
d_call: TRBD1
v_call: TRBV7-8
clone_size: -
cdr3_aa: CASSLWDSRTDTQYF
cdr3_nt: TGTGCCAGCAGCTTATGGGACAGCCGCACAGATACGCAGTATTTT

j_call: TRBJ1-2
d_call: -
v_call: TRBV5-6
clone_size: -
cdr3_aa: CASSLGGNYGYTF
cdr3_nt: TGTGCCAGCAGCTTGGGAGGGAACTATGGCTACACCTTC

j_call: TRBJ2-2
d_call: TRBD2
v_call: TRBV6-2/TRBV6-3
clone_size: -
cdr3_aa: CASSSSGLVGTGELFF
cdr3_nt: TGTGCCAGCAGTTCCTCGGGACTAGTTGGTACCGGGGAGCTGTTTTTT

j_call: TRBJ1-2
d_call: TRBD1
v_call: TRBV11-2
clone_size: -
cdr3_aa: CASSQNPGGNYGYTF
cdr3_nt: TGTGCCAGCAGCCAGAACCCAGGGGGCAACTATGGCTACACCTTC

j_call: TRBJ1-5
d_call: TRBD1
v_call: TRBV19
clone_size: few
cdr3_aa: CASTPNTGGRAQPQHF
cdr3_nt: TGTGCCAGTACCCCAAACACAGGGGGAAGGGCTCAGCCCCAGCATTTT

j_call: TRBJ2-1
d_call: TRBD2
v_call: TRBV6-1
clone_size: -
cdr3_aa: CASSDPLAGGPYNEQFF
cdr3_nt: TGTGCCAGCAGTGACCCCTTAGCGGGGGGGCCGTACAATGAGCAGTTCTTC

j_call: TRBJ1-2
d_call: -
v_call: TRBV27
clone_size: once
cdr3_aa: CASSPRAVVVTGRGYTF
cdr3_nt: TGTGCCAGCAGCCCAAGGGCAGTAGTAGTCACAGGGCGTGGCTACACCTTC

j_call: TRBJ1-3
d_call: TRBD1
v_call: TRBV19
clone_size: -
cdr3_aa: CASSNNRGSGNTIYF
cdr3_nt: TGTGCCAGTAGTAACAACAGGGGCTCTGGAAACACCATATATTTT

j_call: TRBJ2-7
d_call: TRBD1
v_call: TRBV5-1
clone_size: -
cdr3_aa: CASSFDRVAYEQYF
cdr3_nt: TGCGCCAGCAGCTTTGACAGGGTCGCCTACGAGCAGTACTTC

j_call: TRBJ1-6
d_call: TRBD1
v_call: TRBV14
clone_size: few
cdr3_aa: CASSQGQGAYSPLHF
cdr3_nt: TGTGCCAGCAGCCAGGGACAGGGGGCGTATTCACCCCTCCACTTT

j_call: TRBJ1-6
d_call: -
v_call: TRBV19
clone_size: -
cdr3_aa: CASTPGEGNSPLHF
cdr3_nt: TGTGCCAGTACCCCAGGGGAGGGAAATTCACCCCTCCACTTT